The T cell receptor beta chain under discussion was sequenced for a study of T cells in Graves' hyperthyroidism and ophthalmopathy. Notes on the study in general: Blood held most thyroid clonotypes expanded above 0.001 frequency.

This clonotype was seen ten or more times. Antigen specificity is unknown. TCR beta CDR3 regions were amplified from RNA transcripts. In the first-round RT-PCR of the TCR CDR3, the HTBI primer set was used. Each CDR3 protein is one row after TCRdb ran MiXCR on the multiplex PCR reads. The table shows roughly 650,000 distinct CDR3 sequences, with roughly 15% occurring only once. Clinical symptoms, serum thyroxine and TRAb, thyroid ultrasound and orbital computed tomography were used for the diagnoses. The CDR3 extends over 15 amino acids. Germline V gene sequence: CDR1 MDHEN, CDR2 SYDVKM. Between the trimmed V and J ends, which lost 1 base and 8 bases, there was a span of 17 bases.

The chain has TRBV28 and TRBJ1-1; possible D gene TRBD1, 5 bases. The origin of this receptor is a woman in her thirties or forties with Graves' ophthalmopathy. The specimen sequenced was blood. CDR3 DNA: TGTGCCAGCAGTTTATATGGGGCCCGGAATGTGGAAGCTTTCTTT. It encodes CASSLYGARNVEAFF.